This T cell receptor (beta chain) was sequenced for a study of T-cell memory formation after mild COVID-19. Comments on this clonotype: Antigen unknown.

MiXCR, run by TCRdb on the 5' RACE reads, gives a single entry per CDR3 protein. The sample carries roughly 240,000 distinct CDR3 sequences, 15% to 20% recorded once. The CDR3 contains 15 residues. Germline trimming cut 4 bases from V and 1 base from J; bases unmatched to any gene: 5. Germline CDR1 is KGHDR and CDR2 is SFDVKD. Study-level points and caveats: From day 15 to 85, contracting clones were balanced between CD4 and CD8, whereas later expanders leaned toward CD4+. Contracting CD4+ clones sat mainly in CM and EM; CD8+ in EMRA.

The chain employs TRBV24-1 and TRBJ2-5; 7 bases are shared with TRBD1. The TCR sequence derives from a man in his late teens or twenties who had mild COVID-19 (a few samples of this study predate the infection). Cell type and time point are not known. The sequencing sample was made of PBMCs or a T cell subset sorted from them (not recorded which). The CDR3 bases are TGTGCCACCAGTGAGGCCGGGACAGCCCAAGAGACCCAGTACTTC. This translates into CATSEAGTAQETQYF.